One TCR beta chain is described in this entry. Germline V gene sequence: CDR1 DFQATT, CDR2 SNEGSKA (reference sequence). The CDR3 length is 11 residues. V lost 3 bases and J lost 11; bases outside the gene matches: 4. This sample was included in a study of cytomegalovirus exposure and HLA in healthy donors. With 60 Vbeta and 13 Jbeta primers, the PCR was carried out. This table comes from immunoSEQ multiplex PCR, and its TCRdb copy is limited to in-frame clones, with some not included. This sample yields 100,000 to 150,000 clones, of which roughly 75% are seen a single time; roughly 3.5% belongs to the top ten.

The material sequenced was PBMCs. The rearrangement uses TRBV20-1 and TRBJ2-4; 7 positions match TRBD2. This TCR was recovered from a woman in her forties or fifties in good health and CMV-seronegative. This CDR3 reads CSASSGLVQYF. CDR3 coding DNA: TGCAGTGCTAGCAGCGGACTAGTTCAGTACTTC.